This T cell receptor beta chain stems from a study of T cell responses to AZD1222 COVID-19 vaccine. The repertoire was sequenced with immunoSEQ multiplex PCR; TCRdb's copy has only in-frame clones and lacks some. The profile covers some 150,000 clones, with 75% to 95% appearing a single time and roughly 3.2% taken by the ten largest. This clone is a singleton in its sample. The receptor was derived from an adult who received the AZD1222 COVID-19 vaccine. This sample comprised peripheral blood, obtained 28 days after the second AZD1222 dose.

The CDR3 region is CASSTTDQMNTEAFF. CDR3 nucleotide sequence: TGTGCCAGCAGCACGACAGACCAAATGAACACTGAAGCTTTCTTT. This chain connects TRBV7-9 to TRBJ1-1; D may be TRBD1 (5 bases). The germline CDR1 and CDR2 sequences are SEHNR and FQNEAQ (reference sequence). The CDR3 consists of 15 residues. Trimming stripped 5 bases from V and 0 bases from J, with 13 bases between.